This entry lists 25 T cell receptor beta chains sequenced from one sample in a study of cytotoxic CD8 clonotypes in ibrutinib-treated CLL. Sequencing used immunoSEQ multiplex PCR; TCRdb keeps in-frame clones, though not all of them. The repertoire consists of around 42,000 clones, with 50% to 80% occurring once and the leading ten covering 20% to 25%. The material was PBMCs, obtained after 24 months of ibrutinib treatment. These receptors all stem from a human donor with chronic lymphocytic leukemia.

V and J are TRBV11-2 and TRBJ1-1; D might be TRBD1 (5 bases). Trimming cost V 4 bases and J 3 bases, with 6 bases left between them. In germline, CDR1 is SGHAT, CDR2 FQNNGV. This CDR3 spans 12 amino acids. The CDR3 reads CASSWGYTEAFF. CDR3 nucleotide sequence: TGTGCCAGCAGCTGGGGGTACACTGAAGCTTTCTTT. The full variable domain, with the rest looked up from reference TRBV11-2 and TRBJ1-1, is EAGVAQSPRYKIIEKRQSVAFWCNPISGHATLYWYQQILGQGPKLLIQFQNNGVVDDSQLPKDRFSAERLKGVDSTLKIQPAKLEDSAVYLCASSWGYTEAFFGQGTRLTVV.

This chain links TRBV5-1 with TRBJ1-3; 7 bases line up with TRBD1. CDR3 length: 14 amino acids. V was clipped by 3 bases and J by 1 base; unmatched bases: 1. CDR1 is SGHRS, CDR2 YFSETQ, per germline. The CDR3 nucleotides are TGCGCCAGCAGCTCAGGGGGATCTGGAAACACCATATATTTT. This encodes CASSSGGSGNTIYF.

The chain couples TRBV19 to TRBJ1-2, with a weak D call TRBD1 (5 bases). The CDR3 contains 14 residues. V gave up 5 bases and J gave up 0 bases, with 10 bases separating them. CDR1 is LNHDA and CDR2 is SQIVND in the germline V gene (reference sequence). CDR3 coding DNA: TGTGCCAGTAGTGAGGACACTACTAACTATGGCTACACCTTC. It is translated as CASSEDTTNYGYTF.

This chain uses TRBV28 with TRBJ1-2, with unresolved D. CDR3 length equals 12 residues. Trimming took 3 bases from V and 4 from J, leaving 6 bases between them. CDR1 MDHEN and CDR2 SYDVKM come from the germline V gene. This chain's CDR3 is CASSFGSYGYTF. In DNA, the CDR3 is TGTGCCAGCAGTTTTGGCAGCTATGGCTACACCTTC.

V usage is TRBV27 and J usage is TRBJ2-5; D call uncertain. V was cut by 0 bases and J by 0 bases, with 14 bases left in between. Per germline, CDR1 MNHEY and CDR2 SMNVEV (reference sequence). The CDR3 sequence is 17 residues long. Written as DNA, the CDR3 is TGTGCCAGCAGTTTATCTTTGAGTTCACGTTACCAAGAGACCCAGTACTTC. Translation gives CASSLSLSSRYQETQYF.

The chain employs TRBV5-1 and TRBJ2-3; 8 bases are a match to TRBD2. The junction had 2 bases not matched to a gene; V was cut back by 2 bases and J by 0 bases. CDR3 length: 15 residues. Germline V gives CDR1 SGHRS, CDR2 YFSETQ. The CDR3 loop reads CASSLAGVSTDTQYF. The CDR3 bases are TGCGCCAGCAGCTTAGCGGGAGTGAGCACAGATACGCAGTATTTT.

This chain uses TRBV5-1 with TRBJ2-7; D gene unclear. Germline CDR1 SGHRS, CDR2 YFSETQ. V dropped 0 bases and J dropped 2 bases, with 9 bases sitting between them. This CDR3 has 14 amino acids. The CDR3 nucleotides are TGCGCCAGCAGCTTGGTGGCCAGTACCTACGAGCAGTACTTC. Its protein product is CASSLVASTYEQYF.

J is TRBJ1-5 and V is TRBV7-9; possible D gene TRBD1, 6 bases. Trimming took off 5 bases at V and 0 bases at J, with 23 bases between the two ends. From germline, CDR1 is SEHNR and CDR2 FQNEAQ (reference sequence). The CDR3 spans 19 residues. As DNA, the CDR3 is TGTGCCAGCAGCCCCTTAGGGCCCCGGACAGTGTATAGCAATCAGCCCCAGCATTTT. It codes for CASSPLGPRTVYSNQPQHF.

The V gene is TRBV5-1, the J gene TRBJ2-2; D is possibly TRBD1 (6 bases). This CDR3 comprises 15 residues. Trimming cost V 3 bases and J 1 base, with 10 bases left between them. Germline CDR1 is SGHRS and CDR2 is YFSETQ. The CDR3 region has the DNA TGCGCCAGCAGCTCGGGGACATTGAACACCGGGGAGCTGTTTTTT. Protein product: CASSSGTLNTGELFF.

The V and J genes are TRBV2 and TRBJ2-6; D may be TRBD2 (6 bases). The CDR3 runs to 15 residues. The V end lost 8 bases, the J end lost 3 bases, and 14 bases lay between the germline ends. Germline values: CDR1 SNHLY, CDR2 FYNNEI. The CDR3 sequence: CASAPGVGGANVLTF. DNA of the CDR3: TGTGCCAGCGCCCCGGGAGTAGGTGGGGCCAACGTCCTGACTTTC.

This sequence joins TRBV5-1 and TRBJ2-5; D remains unclear. Germline-derived CDR1 and CDR2 are SGHRS and YFSETQ. Deletions cut 0 bases from V and 4 bases from J, with 10 bases between. The CDR3 sequence is 14 residues long. CDR3 loop: CASSLAPVTETQYF. The CDR3 nucleotides read TGCGCCAGCAGCTTGGCCCCTGTCACAGAGACCCAGTACTTC.

This clone has only a few counts. This chain links TRBV14 with TRBJ2-7; 7 bases match TRBD1. Germline lookup yields CDR1 SGHDN and CDR2 FVKESK. V was pared by 3 bases and J by 3 bases, with 8 bases of the junction left unmatched. The CDR3 consists of 15 residues. CDR3 nucleotide sequence: TGTGCCAGCAGCCAGGCCCGGGACAGACACTACGAGCAGTACTTC. This gives the protein CASSQARDRHYEQYF.

The J gene is TRBJ1-2, the V gene TRBV6-4; tentatively, D is TRBD1 (5 bases). Germline-derived CDR1 and CDR2 are MRHNA and SNTAGT. The CDR3 length is 14 residues. The V end lost 6 bases, the J end lost 3 bases, and 14 bases lay between the germline ends. The CDR3 DNA sequence: TGTGCCAGCAGCGCGGAATGGGGGGACTATGGCTACACCTTC. Amino acids: CASSAEWGDYGYTF.

This rearrangement joins TRBV6-1 to TRBJ2-1; D possibly uses TRBD1 or TRBD2 (5 bases each). The CDR3 runs 13 residues. With 8 bases removed from V and 2 bases from J, the gap between germline ends came to 10 bases. Germline V gives CDR1 MNHNS, CDR2 SASEGT. CDR3 region: CASGGWPYNEQFF. The CDR3 DNA reads TGTGCCAGCGGGGGATGGCCCTACAATGAGCAGTTCTTC.

This clone appeared a single time. This chain links TRBV27 with TRBJ2-3; 10 bases line up with TRBD2. Germline V gene data show CDR1 as MNHEY and CDR2 as SMNVEV (reference sequence). The CDR3 covers 17 residues. V gave up 2 bases and J gave up 3 bases; unmatched junction bases: 8. The CDR3 loop reads CASSLGFGLAATDTQYF. The CDR3, as DNA: TGTGCCAGCAGTTTAGGGTTTGGACTAGCGGCAACAGATACGCAGTATTTT.

This clone was picked up a small number of times. Other DNA sequences in the same sample also yield this CDR3. The V gene is TRBV7-9, the J gene TRBJ2-7; the D is unclear. This CDR3 spans 12 amino acids. Deletions cut 2 bases from V and 1 base from J, with 3 bases between. CDR1 and CDR2 (germline): SEHNR, FQNEAQ (reference sequence). Here the CDR3 reads CASSLTSYEQYF. CDR3 coding DNA: TGTGCCAGCAGCTTAACGTCCTACGAGCAGTACTTC.

CDR3 sequence: CASSIDWGGLVQPQHF. The CDR3 bases are TGTGCCAGTAGTATAGATTGGGGGGGATTAGTTCAGCCCCAGCATTTT. The gene calls are TRBV19 and TRBJ1-5, with D maybe TRBD1 (5 bases). Germline loops: CDR1 LNHDA, CDR2 SQIVND (reference sequence). V shed 0 bases and J shed 6 bases, with 15 bases lying between them. The CDR3 has 16 residues. Full variable domain (outside the CDR3, taken from reference TRBV19 and TRBJ1-5): DGGITQSPKYLFRKEGQNVTLSCEQNLNHDAMYWYRQDPGQGLRLIYYSQIVNDFQKGDIAEGYSVSREKKESFPLTVTSAQKNPTAFYLCASSIDWGGLVQPQHFGDGTRLSIL.

This sequence joins TRBV7-2 and TRBJ2-5; D is perhaps TRBD2 (7 bases). The V end lost 0 bases, the J end lost 6 bases, and 17 bases lay between the germline ends. The CDR3 has 16 amino acids. Germline V gene sequence: CDR1 SGHTA, CDR2 FQGNSA. CDR3 sequence: CASSLAGGPDMKTQYF. CDR3 nucleotide sequence: TGTGCCAGCAGCTTAGCGGGGGGGCCGGATATGAAGACCCAGTACTTC.

This chain links TRBV2 with TRBJ2-2; perhaps TRBD2 as D (6 bases). The CDR3 contains 16 residues. The V end was cut by 8 bases, the J end by 3 bases, with 19 bases between. CDR1 and CDR2 (germline): SNHLY, FYNNEI. The CDR3 DNA is TGTGCCAGCTCCCGAGGAGTGGGGGGATACACCGGGGAGCTGTTTTTT. As protein: CASSRGVGGYTGELFF.

The rearrangement links TRBV6-6 to TRBJ1-2; TRBD1 matches at 8 bases. Per germline, CDR1 MNHNY and CDR2 SVGAGI (reference sequence). The V gene end was trimmed by 6 bases and the J gene end by 7 bases; junction bases not matched to a gene: 7. The CDR3 runs 13 residues. The CDR3 reads CASRSTGGLGYTF. The CDR3 DNA sequence: TGTGCCAGCAGGTCCACAGGGGGACTTGGCTACACCTTC.

The chain has TRBV5-1 and TRBJ2-7; D is perhaps TRBD2 (5 bases). From germline, CDR1 is SGHRS and CDR2 YFSETQ. V was trimmed by 2 bases and J by 6 bases, leaving 6 bases between them. The CDR3 is 11 residues long. CDR3 in DNA: TGCGCCAGCAGCTTTGGAGGCGAGCAGTACTTC. Translating gives CASSFGGEQYF.

J is TRBJ2-7 and V is TRBV12-5; no reliable D call. The germline V gene encodes CDR1 LGHNT and CDR2 FRNRAP. The CDR3 runs 11 residues. V lost 6 bases and J 5 bases, leaving 8 bases between the germline ends. The CDR3 sequence: CASGRLHEQYF. The CDR3 DNA follows: TGTGCTAGTGGCCGACTTCACGAGCAGTACTTC. Supplemented by reference TRBV12-5 and TRBJ2-7, the full variable domain reads DARVTQTPRHKVTEMGQEVTMRCQPILGHNTVFWYRQTMMQGLELLAYFRNRAPLDDSGMPKDRFSAEMPDATLATLKIQPSEPRDSAVYFCASGRLHEQYFGPGTRLTVT.

The chain is built from TRBV28 and TRBJ1-5; 8 nucleotides match TRBD1. The CDR3 runs 14 residues. Germline CDR1 is MDHEN and CDR2 is SYDVKM. With 1 base clipped from V and 6 bases from J, the junction kept 2 bases outside the gene matches. The CDR3 coding sequence is TGTGCCAGCAGTTTATCAGGGGGCGGTCAGCCCCAGCATTTT. Protein product: CASSLSGGGQPQHF.

This chain uses TRBV5-1 with TRBJ1-1; D remains ambiguous. The CDR3 sequence is 15 residues long. CDR1 SGHRS and CDR2 YFSETQ come from the germline V gene. V gave up 4 bases and J gave up 3 bases, with 16 bases separating them. This CDR3 reads CASSIKTRSDTEAFF. Here the CDR3 DNA reads TGCGCCAGCAGCATAAAAACAAGGTCGGACACTGAAGCTTTCTTT.

This clone has a handful of counts. This chain uses TRBV30 with TRBJ2-7; maybe TRBD1 (5 bases). CDR1 GTSNPN and CDR2 SVGIG come from the germline V gene (reference sequence). V dropped 3 bases and J dropped 4 bases, with 13 bases sitting between them. CDR3 length equals 13 residues. The CDR3 DNA reads as TGTGCCTGGAGGGCCCAGGGTGGGTACGAGCAGTACTTC. Translated, it gives CAWRAQGGYEQYF.